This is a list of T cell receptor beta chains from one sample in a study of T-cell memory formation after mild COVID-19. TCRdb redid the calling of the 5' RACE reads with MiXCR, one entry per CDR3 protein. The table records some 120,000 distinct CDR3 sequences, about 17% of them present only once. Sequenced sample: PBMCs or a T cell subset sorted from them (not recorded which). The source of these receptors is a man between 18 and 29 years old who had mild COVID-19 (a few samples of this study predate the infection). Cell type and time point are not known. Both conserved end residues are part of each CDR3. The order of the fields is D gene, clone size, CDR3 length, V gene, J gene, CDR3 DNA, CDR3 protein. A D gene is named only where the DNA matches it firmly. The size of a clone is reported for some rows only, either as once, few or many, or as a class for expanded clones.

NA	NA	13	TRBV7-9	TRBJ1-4	TGTGCCAGCAGCCTAGGTCTAAATGAAAAACTGTTTTTT	CASSLGLNEKLFF
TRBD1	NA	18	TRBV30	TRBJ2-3	TGTGCCTGGAGCCCTTGGGGGACAGGGCGAAGGGGCACAGATACGCAGTATTTT	CAWSPWGTGRRGTDTQYF
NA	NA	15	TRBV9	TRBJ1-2	TGTGCCAGCAGCCCCCGGGTAGGGGCTAACTATGGCTACACCTTC	CASSPRVGANYGYTF
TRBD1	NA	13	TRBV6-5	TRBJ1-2	TGTGCCAGCAGACGGACAGGGGGCTATGGCTACACCTTC	CASRRTGGYGYTF
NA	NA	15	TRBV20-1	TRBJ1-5	TGCAGTGCTAGAGATCCAAGCAGTGGAAATCAGCCCCAGCATTTT	CSARDPSSGNQPQHF
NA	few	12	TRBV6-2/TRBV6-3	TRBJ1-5	TGTGCCAGCAGTAACCCACGGCAGCCCCAGCATTTT	CASSNPRQPQHF
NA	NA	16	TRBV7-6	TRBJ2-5	TGTGCCAGCAGCTATTCGCCTAGGGGTAGATCTCGGACCCAGTACTTC	CASSYSPRGRSRTQYF
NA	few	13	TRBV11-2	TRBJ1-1	TGTGCCAGCAGCTTAGAGAGGGACACTGAAGCTTTCTTT	CASSLERDTEAFF
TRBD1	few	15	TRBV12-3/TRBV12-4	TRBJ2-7	TGTGCCAGCAGTTGGACAGGGAAAGGGTCCTACGAGCAGTACTTC	CASSWTGKGSYEQYF
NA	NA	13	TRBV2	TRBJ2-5	TGTGCCAGCGGGATGACAGACCAAGAGACCCAGTACTTC	CASGMTDQETQYF
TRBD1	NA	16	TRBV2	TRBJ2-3	TGTGCCAGCAGTGAATTTAGGGGGCCTGGCACAGATACGCAGTATTTT	CASSEFRGPGTDTQYF
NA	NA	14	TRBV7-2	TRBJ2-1	TGTGCCAGCAGCTTAGGGACCGGGGACAATGAGCAGTTCTTC	CASSLGTGDNEQFF
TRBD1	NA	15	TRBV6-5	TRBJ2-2	TGTGCCAGCAGTTACTTCAGGGGGCAGGCCGGGGAGCTGTTTTTT	CASSYFRGQAGELFF
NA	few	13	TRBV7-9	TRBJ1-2	TGTGCCAGCAGCTTAGAGGGGGAAGATGGCTACACCTTC	CASSLEGEDGYTF
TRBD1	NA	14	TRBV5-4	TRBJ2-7	TGTGCCAGCAGTTTCTCCGGGACAGGTAGCGAGCAGTACTTC	CASSFSGTGSEQYF
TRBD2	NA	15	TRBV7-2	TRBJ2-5	TGTGCCAGCACCGCTCAAAGCGGGGGGCAAGAGACCCAGTACTTC	CASTAQSGGQETQYF
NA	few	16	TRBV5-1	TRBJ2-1	TGCGCCAGCAGCTTCGGCGGCTCCCGAATTTACAATGAGCAGTTCTTC	CASSFGGSRIYNEQFF
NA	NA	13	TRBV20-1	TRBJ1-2	TGCAGTGCTAGATTACAGGTTAACTATGGCTACACCTTC	CSARLQVNYGYTF
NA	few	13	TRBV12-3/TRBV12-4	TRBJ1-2	TGTGCCAGCAACATGGACGGGCTATATGGCTACACCTTC	CASNMDGLYGYTF
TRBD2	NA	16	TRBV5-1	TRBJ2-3	TGCGCCAGCAGCTTGCTAGCGGGCGACCTCACAGATACGCAGTATTTT	CASSLLAGDLTDTQYF
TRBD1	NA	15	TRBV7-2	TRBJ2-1	TGTGCCAGCAGCTCCGGACAGGGGAGTTACAATGAGCAGTTCTTC	CASSSGQGSYNEQFF
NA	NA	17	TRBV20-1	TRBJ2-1	TGCAGTGCGGGGGCGGAATGGGGTGGAGAAGGCTACAATGAGCAGTTCTTC	CSAGAEWGGEGYNEQFF
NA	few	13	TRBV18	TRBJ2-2	TGTGCCAGCTCAGAGAGATCGACCGGGGAGCTGTTTTTT	CASSERSTGELFF
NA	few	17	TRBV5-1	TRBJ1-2	TGCGCCAGCAGCTTGGGAGACGCGGACAGCTTATCCTATGGCTACACCTTC	CASSLGDADSLSYGYTF
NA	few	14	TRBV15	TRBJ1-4	TGTGCCACCAGCAGAGATCCTCCCAAGGAAAAACTGTTTTTT	CATSRDPPKEKLFF
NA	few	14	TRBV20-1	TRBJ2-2	TGCAGTGCTAGAGATCCAGCGAACACCGGGGAGCTGTTTTTT	CSARDPANTGELFF
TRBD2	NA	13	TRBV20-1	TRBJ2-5	TGCAGTGCTCGGACTAGCGGGCAAGAGACCCAGTACTTC	CSARTSGQETQYF
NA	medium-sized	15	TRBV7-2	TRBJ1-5	TGTGCCAGCAGCTTAGTCGGCGGGGGCAATCAGCCCCAGCATTTT	CASSLVGGGNQPQHF
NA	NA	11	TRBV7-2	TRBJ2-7	TGTGCCAGCAGCCCCAGGGGCGAGCAGTACTTC	CASSPRGEQYF
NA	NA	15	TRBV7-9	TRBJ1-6	TGTGCCAGCAGCCGCCCGGGGGCTAAAAATTCACCCCTCCACTTT	CASSRPGAKNSPLHF
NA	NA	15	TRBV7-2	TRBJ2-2	TGTGCCAGCAGCATCGCCACGGGGGACACCGGGGAGCTGTTTTTT	CASSIATGDTGELFF
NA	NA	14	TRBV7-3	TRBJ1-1	TGTGCCAGCAGCCCCGGTGGGGGATACACTGAAGCTTTCTTT	CASSPGGGYTEAFF
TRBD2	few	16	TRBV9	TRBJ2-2	TGTGCCAGCAGCGTAGGAGGTAGCGGGGGCACCGGGGAGCTGTTTTTT	CASSVGGSGGTGELFF
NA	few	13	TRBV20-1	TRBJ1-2	TGCAGTGCTAGGGTCCAGTCCACCGATGGCTACACCTTC	CSARVQSTDGYTF
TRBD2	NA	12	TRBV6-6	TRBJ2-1	TGTGCCAGCAGCCGCAGCGGGGAGAGACAGTTCTTC	CASSRSGERQFF
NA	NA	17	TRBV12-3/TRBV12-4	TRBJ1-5	TGTGCCAGCACCCTCAGGGTAAGCTCGGGGGTAGATCAGCCCCAGCATTTT	CASTLRVSSGVDQPQHF
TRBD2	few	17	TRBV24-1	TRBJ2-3	TGTGCCACCAGTGACCCGAGCGGGGGGGCCTTTCCAGATACGCAGTATTTT	CATSDPSGGAFPDTQYF
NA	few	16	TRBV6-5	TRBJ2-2	TGTGCCAGCAGTCTTCGGACTGGGCGGAACACCGGGGAGCTGTTTTTT	CASSLRTGRNTGELFF
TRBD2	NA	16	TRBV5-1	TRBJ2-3	TGCGCCAGCAGCTTTGAGGGACTAGCGGGGATAGATACGCAGTATTTT	CASSFEGLAGIDTQYF
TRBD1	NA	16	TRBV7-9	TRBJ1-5	TGTGCCAGCAGCCCCGAAGCGGACAGGGGGGTTCAGCCCCAGCATTTT	CASSPEADRGVQPQHF
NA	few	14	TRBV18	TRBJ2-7	TGTGCCAGCTCACCTGACGGACAGTCCTACGAGCAGTACTTC	CASSPDGQSYEQYF
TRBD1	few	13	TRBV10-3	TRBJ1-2	TGTGCCATCACCGGGGACAGGGAGTATGGCTACACCTTC	CAITGDREYGYTF
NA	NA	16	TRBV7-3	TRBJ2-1	TGTGCCAGCAGCTTAGTAGGGGGGGCCTCTCTCAATGAGCAGTTCTTC	CASSLVGGASLNEQFF
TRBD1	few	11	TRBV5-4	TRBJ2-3	TGTGCCAGCACCGCACAGGGGACGCAGTATTTT	CASTAQGTQYF
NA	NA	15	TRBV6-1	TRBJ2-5	TGTGCCAGCAGTGAAGCGCTTTGGGCGGGGGAGACCCAGTACTTC	CASSEALWAGETQYF
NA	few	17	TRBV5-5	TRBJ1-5	TGTGCCAGCAGCTCCGTTATCCAATACCACAGCGGTCAGCCCCAGCATTTT	CASSSVIQYHSGQPQHF
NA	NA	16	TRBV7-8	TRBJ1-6	TGTGCCAGCAGCTTTTGGGAAGGTCCCTATAATTCACCCCTCCACTTT	CASSFWEGPYNSPLHF
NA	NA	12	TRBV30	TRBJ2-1	TGTGCCTGGGAGCTTGCCGGGGGTGAGCAGTTCTTC	CAWELAGGEQFF
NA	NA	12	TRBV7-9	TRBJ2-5	TGTGCCAGCAGTCGGGCAGAAGAGACCCAGTACTTC	CASSRAEETQYF
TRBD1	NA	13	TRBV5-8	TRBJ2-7	TGTGCCAGCAGCCCCGGACAGGTCTACGAGCAGTACTTC	CASSPGQVYEQYF
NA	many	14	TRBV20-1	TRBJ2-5	TGCAGTGCTAGAGATCGGACGTTTAAGGGGACCCAGTACTTC	CSARDRTFKGTQYF
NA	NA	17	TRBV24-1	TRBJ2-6	TGTGCCACCAGTGATTTTAAGGGCACCTCTGGGGCCAACGTCCTGACTTTC	CATSDFKGTSGANVLTF
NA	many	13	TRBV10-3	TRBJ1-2	TGTGCCATCAGAGGGGCCCTGAACTATGGCTACACCTTC	CAIRGALNYGYTF
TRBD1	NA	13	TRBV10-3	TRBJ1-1	TGTGCCATCACTAGGACAGGGGACACTGAAGCTTTCTTT	CAITRTGDTEAFF
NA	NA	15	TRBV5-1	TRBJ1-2	TGCGCCAGCAGCTCCGCCGGCAGGACTAACTATGGCTACACCTTC	CASSSAGRTNYGYTF